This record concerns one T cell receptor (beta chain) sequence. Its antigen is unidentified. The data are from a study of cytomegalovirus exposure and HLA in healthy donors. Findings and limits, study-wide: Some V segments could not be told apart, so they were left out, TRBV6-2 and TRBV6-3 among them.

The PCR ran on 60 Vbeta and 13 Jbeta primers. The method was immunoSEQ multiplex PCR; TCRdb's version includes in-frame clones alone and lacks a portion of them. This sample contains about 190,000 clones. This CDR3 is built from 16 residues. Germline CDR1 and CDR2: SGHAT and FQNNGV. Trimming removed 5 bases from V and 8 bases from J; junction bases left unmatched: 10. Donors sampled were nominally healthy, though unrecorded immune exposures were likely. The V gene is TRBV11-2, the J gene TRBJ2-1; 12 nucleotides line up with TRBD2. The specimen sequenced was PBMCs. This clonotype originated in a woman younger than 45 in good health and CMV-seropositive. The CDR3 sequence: CASSPGLAGHPDEQFF. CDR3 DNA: TGTGCCAGCAGCCCCGGACTAGCGGGACATCCGGATGAGCAGTTCTTC.